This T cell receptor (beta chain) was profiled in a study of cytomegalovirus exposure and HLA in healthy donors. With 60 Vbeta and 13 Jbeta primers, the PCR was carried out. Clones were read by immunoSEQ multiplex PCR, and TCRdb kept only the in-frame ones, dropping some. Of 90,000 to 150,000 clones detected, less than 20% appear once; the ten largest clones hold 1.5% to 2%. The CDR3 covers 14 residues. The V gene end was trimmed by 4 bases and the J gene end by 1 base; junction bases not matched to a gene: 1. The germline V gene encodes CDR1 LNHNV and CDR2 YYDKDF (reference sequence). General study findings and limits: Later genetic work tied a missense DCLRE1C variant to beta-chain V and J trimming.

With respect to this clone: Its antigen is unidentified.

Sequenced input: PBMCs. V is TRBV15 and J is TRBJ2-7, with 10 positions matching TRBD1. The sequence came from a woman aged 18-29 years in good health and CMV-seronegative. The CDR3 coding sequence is TGTGCCACCAGCATGGGACAGGGGTCCTACGAGCAGTACTTC. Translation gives CATSMGQGSYEQYF.